One and the same sample provided the 24 T cell receptor beta chains below, sequenced in a study of blood T cell repertoires in COVID-19. Only in-frame clones appear in the TCRdb table, and some are missing; sequencing was by immunoSEQ multiplex PCR. The sample has about 220,000 clones; around 91% are singletons. The sequenced material came from PBMCs or T cells enriched from blood (not recorded which). These receptor sequences come from a young man who had been exposed to COVID-19.

V usage is TRBV15 and J usage is TRBJ2-3; no clear D. CDR1 is LNHNV, CDR2 YYDKDF, per germline (reference sequence). V was shortened by 0 bases and J by 3 bases, with 10 bases between the two germline ends. The length of the CDR3 is 15 residues. CDR3 amino acids: CATSRDQKETDTQYF. The CDR3 nucleotides read TGTGCCACCAGCAGAGATCAAAAGGAGACAGATACGCAGTATTTT. The complete variable domain, with remaining parts taken from reference TRBV15 and TRBJ2-3, reads DAMVIQNPRYQVTQFGKPVTLSCSQTLNHNVMYWYQQKSSQAPKLLFHYYDKDFNNEADTPDNFQSRRPNTSFCFLDIRSPGLGDTAMYLCATSRDQKETDTQYFGPGTRLTVL.

The V and J genes are TRBV7-2 and TRBJ2-3; possibly TRBD2 for D (5 bases). Trimming pared 0 bases from V and 0 bases from J, leaving 7 bases between. Germline V gene data show CDR1 as SGHTA and CDR2 as FQGNSA. CDR3 length: 15 amino acids. The CDR3, as DNA: TGTGCCAGCAGCTTAGCGCGGACTAGCACAGATACGCAGTATTTT. This sequence encodes CASSLARTSTDTQYF.

This chain links TRBV30 with TRBJ2-3; 9 positions match TRBD1. With 8 bases clipped from V and 3 bases from J, the junction kept 9 bases outside the gene matches. Per germline, CDR1 GTSNPN and CDR2 SVGIG (reference sequence). The CDR3 consists of 14 residues. CDR3 residues: CARLSGQGTDTQYF. Written as DNA, the CDR3 is TGTGCCCGCCTATCTGGACAGGGGACAGATACGCAGTATTTT.

The chain is built from TRBV29-1 and TRBJ2-1; TRBD2 agrees at 14 bases. The germline gives CDR1 SQVTM, CDR2 ANQGSEA. The CDR3 spans 13 residues. Unmatched junction bases numbered 6, after V lost 7 bases and J lost 10 bases. The CDR3 protein is CSEQTSGGAEQFF. CDR3 bases: TGCAGCGAACAGACTAGCGGGGGGGCCGAGCAGTTCTTC.

This rearrangement joins TRBV5-6 to TRBJ2-7; 8 bases align to TRBD2. V shed 0 bases and J 2 bases; nucleotides not matched to a gene: 7. This CDR3 is 16 amino acids long. Germline CDR1 SGHDT, CDR2 YYEEEE. The CDR3 here is CASSLAGRGGPYEQYF. In DNA form, the CDR3 reads TGTGCCAGCAGCTTGGCCGGACGGGGGGGCCCCTACGAGCAGTACTTC.

The chain carries TRBV19 and TRBJ1-3; unclear D gene. Germline V gene data show CDR1 as LNHDA and CDR2 as SQIVND (reference sequence). CDR3 length equals 14 residues. Trimming left V 3 bases short and J 4 bases short, with 10 bases between. This CDR3 reads CASSIGERGNTIYF. The CDR3 nucleotides read TGTGCCAGTAGTATCGGGGAAAGAGGAAACACCATATATTTT.

Notes on this clone: Its ends do not fully match the called genes, so a read error is possible. V usage is TRBV13 and J usage is TRBJ2-3; TRBD2 agrees at 7 bases. The CDR3 spans 15 residues. The germline CDR1 and CDR2 sequences are PRHDT and FYEKMQ (reference sequence). The CDR3 sequence is CASSVGTGGADTQYF. CDR3 nucleotide sequence: TGTGCCAGCAGCGTAGGGACTGGGGGGGCAGATACGCAGTATTTT.

The V gene is TRBV4-1, the J gene TRBJ1-2; possibly TRBD1 for D (5 bases). V was shortened by 1 base and J by 3 bases, with 9 bases between the two germline ends. Germline-derived CDR1 and CDR2 are MGHRA and YSYEKL. This CDR3 has 14 amino acids. CDR3 amino acids: CASSQAPGYYGYTF. CDR3 nucleotide sequence: TGCGCCAGCAGCCAAGCCCCAGGGTACTATGGCTACACCTTC.

The chain links TRBV12-3 or TRBV12-4 to TRBJ2-7; D remains ambiguous. V was pared by 1 base and J by 6 bases, with 7 bases between. The CDR3 loop spans 12 amino acids. CDR3 nucleotides: TGTGCCAGCAGTTTAGGGCGCGGCGAGCAGTACTTC. Encoded protein: CASSLGRGEQYF.

This chain connects TRBV4-1 to TRBJ2-7; 7 nucleotides match TRBD2. The CDR3 runs 15 residues. The trim removed 0 bases at V and 1 base at J, leaving 3 bases unmatched. Germline V CDR1 and CDR2: MGHRA, YSYEKL. The CDR3 coding sequence is TGCGCCAGCAGCCAAGACGGAGCGGGGTCCTACGAGCAGTACTTC. Protein sequence: CASSQDGAGSYEQYF.

J is TRBJ1-1 and V is TRBV7-2; unclear D gene. Germline V CDR1 and CDR2: SGHTA, FQGNSA. The CDR3 totals 16 residues. The V and J ends lost 1 base and 1 base respectively, with 13 bases between them. The CDR3 coding sequence is TGTGCCAGCAGCTTAGTAAGTAGCCAGAGGAACACTGAAGCTTTCTTT. Protein: CASSLVSSQRNTEAFF.

The chain uses TRBV15 and TRBJ2-3; 9 bases fit TRBD1. Germline CDR1 and CDR2: LNHNV and YYDKDF (reference sequence). Trimming removed 5 bases from V and 8 bases from J; junction bases left unmatched: 8. This CDR3 has 14 residues. The CDR3 spells CATSGGQGHGTQYF. The CDR3 bases are TGTGCCACCAGCGGCGGACAGGGGCACGGTACGCAGTATTTT.

This clone has just one count. The chain is built from TRBV5-4 and TRBJ2-5, with TRBD2 as a possible D gene (5 bases). Germline V lookup: CDR1 SGHNT, CDR2 YYREEE (reference sequence). The CDR3 is made up of 14 amino acids. V was clipped by 2 bases and J by 2 bases, with 10 bases between them. Here the CDR3 reads CASSLHGNQETQYF. As DNA, the CDR3 is TGTGCCAGCAGCTTACACGGGAATCAAGAGACCCAGTACTTC.

The genes are TRBV29-1 and TRBJ2-3; 7 bases map to TRBD2. CDR1 SQVTM and CDR2 ANQGSEA come from the germline V gene. V was clipped by 3 bases and J by 4 bases; unmatched bases: 13. The CDR3 loop spans 16 amino acids. The CDR3 DNA sequence: TGCAGCGTTGACCCCTGGGGCGGGGGTTGGGCAGATACGCAGTATTTT. It encodes CSVDPWGGGWADTQYF.

The genes are TRBV15 and TRBJ1-5, with 8 bases that match TRBD1. Germline assignment: CDR1 LNHNV and CDR2 YYDKDF (reference sequence). The J segment lost 7 bases and the V segment lost 5 bases, leaving 13 bases of the junction unmatched. This CDR3 comprises 16 residues. CDR3: CATSGAGGNRGQPQHF. The DNA of the CDR3 is TGTGCCACCAGCGGAGCAGGGGGCAATCGAGGCCAGCCCCAGCATTTT. Together with reference TRBV15 and TRBJ1-5, the CDR3 gives the full variable domain: DAMVIQNPRYQVTQFGKPVTLSCSQTLNHNVMYWYQQKSSQAPKLLFHYYDKDFNNEADTPDNFQSRRPNTSFCFLDIRSPGLGDTAMYLCATSGAGGNRGQPQHFGDGTRLSIL.

The rearrangement joins TRBV3-1 (or the pseudogene TRBV3-2) to TRBJ1-6, with TRBD1 matching 7 bases. V gave up 0 bases and J gave up 8 bases; unmatched junction bases: 4. CDR1 LGHDT and CDR2 YNNKEL come from the germline V gene (reference sequence). CDR3 length: 15 residues. CDR3 amino acids: CASSQDRTGYSPLHF. CDR3 bases: TGTGCCAGCAGCCAAGATCGGACAGGTTATTCACCCCTCCACTTT.

This chain uses TRBV10-3 with TRBJ2-1, with 12 bases identical to TRBD1. Trimming took 6 bases from V and 10 from J; bases not matched to a gene: 7. Looked up from germline, CDR1 is ENHRY and CDR2 is SYGVKD. The CDR3 contains 14 residues. This CDR3 is CAIRPGQGAWEQFF. The CDR3 nucleotides read TGTGCCATCAGGCCGGGACAGGGGGCGTGGGAGCAGTTCTTC.

This rearrangement joins TRBV5-5 to TRBJ1-4; D uncertain. The CDR3 loop spans 15 amino acids. The germline CDR1 and CDR2 sequences are SGHKS and YYEKEE (reference sequence). V shed 1 base and J shed 3 bases, with 10 bases lying between them. The CDR3 DNA reads TGTGCCAGCAGCTTGTTGGGCACCTCTAATGAAAAACTGTTTTTT. The encoded protein is CASSLLGTSNEKLFF.

This clone appeared once. This chain's CDR3 is CASSLPGDRGYGYTF. CDR3 in DNA: TGTGCCAGCAGCTTGCCGGGGGACAGGGGCTATGGCTACACCTTC. This chain joins TRBV5-4 and TRBJ1-2; TRBD1 agrees at 10 bases. The CDR3 runs 15 residues. CDR1 and CDR2 from the germline V gene are SGHNT and YYREEE (reference sequence). The ends lost 1 base at V and 4 bases at J; junction bases unmatched: 4.

The rearrangement joins TRBV19 to TRBJ1-3, with a tentative D call TRBD1 (5 bases). V was cut by 5 bases and J by 4 bases, with 15 bases left in between. The CDR3 runs 15 residues. The V gene's germline CDR1 is LNHDA and CDR2 SQIVND (reference sequence). The CDR3 reads CASSWDWGSGNTIYF. The DNA for the CDR3 is TGTGCCAGTAGTTGGGACTGGGGGTCCGGAAACACCATATATTTT.

This chain connects TRBV11-2 to TRBJ2-3; unclear D gene. The CDR3 contains 14 residues. V lost 4 bases, J lost 1 base, and 9 bases lay in between. Looked up from germline, CDR1 is SGHAT and CDR2 is FQNNGV. DNA for the CDR3: TGTGCCAGCAGCTGGGCTTCCCGCACAGATACGCAGTATTTT. Protein sequence: CASSWASRTDTQYF.

The chain links TRBV6-5 to TRBJ1-5; possibly TRBD1 for D (6 bases). Germline V gene data show CDR1 as MNHEY and CDR2 as SVGAGI. V shed 6 bases and J shed 3 bases, with 9 bases lying between them. The CDR3 is made up of 13 amino acids. The CDR3 sequence: CASSTGLNQPQHF. In DNA form, the CDR3 reads TGTGCCAGCAGCACAGGGCTCAATCAGCCCCAGCATTTT.

V gene TRBV5-4 combines with J gene TRBJ2-5; 9 bases are a match to TRBD2. This CDR3 comprises 16 residues. V trimming: 5 bases; J trimming: 4 bases; junction bases outside the gene matches: 12. CDR1 and CDR2 (germline): SGHNT, YYREEE (reference sequence). The CDR3 DNA follows: TGTGCCAGCAGTTCGGGCGCGGGGGGGCTCATAGAGACCCAGTACTTC. Protein: CASSSGAGGLIETQYF.

The rearrangement joins TRBV9 to TRBJ2-1; 8 bases are a match to TRBD1. The CDR3 has 19 amino acids. Unmatched junction bases numbered 15, after V lost 0 bases and J lost 4 bases. Germline V gene data show CDR1 as SGDLS and CDR2 as YYNGEE. CDR3 in amino acids: CASSVGIFPGQVTYNEQFF. CDR3 in DNA: TGTGCCAGCAGCGTAGGGATATTCCCGGGACAGGTAACTTACAATGAGCAGTTCTTC.